What follows are 10 T cell receptor beta chains derived from one specimen sequenced in a study of blood T cell repertoires in COVID-19. Assay: immunoSEQ multiplex PCR; the TCRdb copy retains only in-frame clones and omits some. The data show some 220,000 clones, roughly four fifths seen once. Sequencing was performed on peripheral blood. The receptors originated from a woman aged 70-85 years with COVID-19, enrolled during active disease.

This clone is a singleton in its sample. The chain uses TRBV28 and TRBJ1-1, with D perhaps TRBD1 (5 bases). This CDR3 is 14 amino acids long. CDR1 MDHEN and CDR2 SYDVKM come from the germline V gene. Between the trimmed V and J ends, which lost 4 bases and 4 bases, there was a span of 13 bases. The CDR3 protein is CASSSAGLGTEAFF. The DNA of the CDR3 is TGTGCCAGCAGTTCAGCAGGGCTGGGCACTGAAGCTTTCTTT.

This chain joins TRBV10-1 and TRBJ2-2; a possible D gene is TRBD1 (6 bases). Trimming took 6 bases from V and 7 from J, leaving 18 bases between them. Germline CDR1 reads WNHNN; CDR2 reads SYGVQD (reference sequence). The CDR3 has 15 amino acids. The CDR3 DNA is TGCGCCAGCAGAATCCCAGGGGCTCGGGTCGGGGAGCTGTTTTTT. The encoded protein is CASRIPGARVGELFF.

This clone was detected a few times. This rearrangement joins TRBV19 to TRBJ1-2; tentatively, D is TRBD1 (5 bases). The CDR3 is 12 amino acids. Between the trimmed V and J ends, which lost 6 bases and 1 base, there was a span of 6 bases. Germline values: CDR1 LNHDA, CDR2 SQIVND (reference sequence). CDR3 sequence (DNA): TGTGCCAGTAGCAGGGTTAACTATGGCTACACCTTC. This translates into CASSRVNYGYTF.

The V and J genes are TRBV7-9 and TRBJ2-3; weak D call: TRBD2 (5 bases). This CDR3 is built from 15 residues. Germline values: CDR1 SEHNR, CDR2 FQNEAQ (reference sequence). The V end lost 3 bases, the J end lost 0 bases, and 10 bases lay between the germline ends. CDR3 protein: CASSFTGFSTDTQYF. CDR3 nucleotides: TGTGCCAGCAGCTTCACGGGATTTAGCACAGATACGCAGTATTTT.

The J gene is TRBJ2-3, the V gene TRBV7-2; the match to TRBD1 covers 9 bases. Germline CDR1 and CDR2: SGHTA and FQGNSA. This CDR3 contains 16 residues. V was pared by 5 bases and J by 6 bases, with 12 bases of the junction left unmatched. As DNA, the CDR3 is TGTGCCAGCAGCCCCTGGACAGGGGCAATGTCGGATACGCAGTATTTT. Amino acid sequence: CASSPWTGAMSDTQYF.

The V and J genes are TRBV7-2 and TRBJ2-7, with TRBD2 as a possible D gene (6 bases). V was shortened by 4 bases and J by 3 bases, with 19 bases between the two germline ends. The CDR3 loop spans 16 amino acids. The germline CDR1 and CDR2 sequences are SGHTA and FQGNSA. For the CDR3, the DNA is TGTGCCAGCAGCTCCGGGGGATCGCCCCGTCTCTACGAGCAGTACTTC. This codes for CASSSGGSPRLYEQYF. Combining the CDR3 with reference TRBV7-2 and TRBJ2-7 gives the whole variable domain GAGVSQSPSNKVTEKGKDVELRCDPISGHTALYWYRQSLGQGLEFLIYFQGNSAPDKSGLPSDRFSAERTGGSVSTLTIQRTQQEDSAVYLCASSSGGSPRLYEQYFGPGTRLTVT.

This clone was seen more than once but under ten times. The chain couples TRBV7-2 to TRBJ1-6, with D perhaps TRBD1 (6 bases). Germline loops: CDR1 SGHTA, CDR2 FQGNSA. The CDR3 sequence is 14 residues long. Trimming took off 2 bases at V and 10 bases at J, with 12 bases between the two ends. This CDR3 reads CASSLSAGESPLHF. The DNA of the CDR3 is TGTGCCAGCAGCTTAAGTGCAGGGGAATCACCCCTCCACTTT.

The CDR3 here is CASSLGGPRVNTEAFF. The CDR3 nucleotides are TGTGCCAGCAGCTTAGGGGGGCCCCGGGTGAACACTGAAGCTTTCTTT. The J gene is TRBJ1-1, the V gene TRBV7-2; perhaps TRBD1 as D (6 bases). V was cut by 1 base and J by 0 bases, with 12 bases left in between. This CDR3 is 16 amino acids long. Germline V lookup: CDR1 SGHTA, CDR2 FQGNSA.

V gene TRBV7-3 combines with J gene TRBJ2-7; 7 nucleotides match TRBD2. CDR1 SGHTA and CDR2 FQGTGA come from the germline V gene. V trimming: 5 bases; J trimming: 6 bases; junction bases outside the gene matches: 7. The CDR3 loop spans 13 amino acids. The CDR3 protein is CASSPGGGSEQYF. In nucleotides, the CDR3 is TGTGCCAGCAGCCCGGGCGGGGGAAGCGAGCAGTACTTC.

In DNA, the CDR3 is TGTGCCTGCCGGGACAGGGAAAATGGCTACACCTTC. Protein product: CACRDRENGYTF. The gene calls are TRBV30 and TRBJ1-2; 9 bases are a match to TRBD1. After removal of 6 bases from V and 6 bases from J, the junction contained 5 bases not matched to a gene. CDR1 GTSNPN and CDR2 SVGIG come from the germline V gene (reference sequence). CDR3 length: 12 residues.